This is a list of T cell receptor beta chains from one sample in a study of CD8+CD57+ T cells in acquired aplastic anemia. TCRdb reprocessed the reads via MiXCR and lists one record per CDR3 protein. The sample lists more than 250,000 distinct CDR3 sequences, around three fifths occurring once. The specimen sequenced was sorted CD4+, CD8+, or CD8+CD57+ T cells (not recorded which) from PBMCs. These receptors were collected from a human donor with severe aplastic anemia or a healthy control (not recorded which). The CDR3 runs from the conserved cysteine through the conserved F or W. Fields, in order: CDR3 protein, CDR3 length, D gene, V gene. The D gene is left open where the match is weak.

CDR3 protein: CASSDGRDRGELFF
CDR3 length: 14
D gene: TRBD1
V gene: TRBV2

CDR3 protein: CASTFSQGNTEAFF
CDR3 length: 14
D gene: NA
V gene: TRBV6-5

CDR3 protein: CASSLGTGLSQETQYF
CDR3 length: 16
D gene: TRBD1
V gene: TRBV7-8

CDR3 protein: CASSSGTPNSPLHF
CDR3 length: 14
D gene: NA
V gene: TRBV2

CDR3 protein: CATSSTAPAQPQHF
CDR3 length: 14
D gene: NA
V gene: TRBV19

CDR3 protein: CASSLLGLTIADEQYF
CDR3 length: 16
D gene: NA
V gene: TRBV11-2

CDR3 protein: CAIETSGIDEQYF
CDR3 length: 13
D gene: TRBD2
V gene: TRBV7-6

CDR3 protein: CATSDVTGDAYEQYF
CDR3 length: 15
D gene: TRBD1
V gene: TRBV24-1

CDR3 protein: CATSRDGGGKTQYF
CDR3 length: 14
D gene: NA
V gene: TRBV15

CDR3 protein: CASNRDYPNTGELFF
CDR3 length: 15
D gene: TRBD2
V gene: TRBV12-3/TRBV12-4

CDR3 protein: CASSSTSGRISGANVLTF
CDR3 length: 18
D gene: TRBD2
V gene: TRBV7-2

CDR3 protein: CSAQDHQETQYF
CDR3 length: 12
D gene: NA
V gene: TRBV20-1

CDR3 protein: CATSRLGTGTNKNYGYTF
CDR3 length: 18
D gene: TRBD1
V gene: TRBV15

CDR3 protein: CASSFGTGSSPLHF
CDR3 length: 14
D gene: TRBD1
V gene: TRBV7-9

CDR3 protein: CSVGGEGEQYF
CDR3 length: 11
D gene: TRBD2
V gene: TRBV29-1

CDR3 protein: CSAIYEGRDTQYF
CDR3 length: 13
D gene: NA
V gene: TRBV20-1

CDR3 protein: CASSLVAGAYNEQFF
CDR3 length: 15
D gene: TRBD2
V gene: TRBV11-3

CDR3 protein: CSAEPGQGVLETQYF
CDR3 length: 15
D gene: TRBD1
V gene: TRBV29-1

CDR3 protein: CATSRQSNQPQHF
CDR3 length: 13
D gene: NA
V gene: TRBV15

CDR3 protein: CSVVRGDDGYTF
CDR3 length: 12
D gene: NA
V gene: TRBV29-1

CDR3 protein: CASSPDLTETQYF
CDR3 length: 13
D gene: NA
V gene: TRBV7-9

CDR3 protein: CASSQGVGDTDTQYF
CDR3 length: 15
D gene: NA
V gene: TRBV2

CDR3 protein: CSASGGESNEKLFF
CDR3 length: 14
D gene: NA
V gene: TRBV20-1

CDR3 protein: CAIRGDSYEQYF
CDR3 length: 12
D gene: NA
V gene: TRBV10-3

CDR3 protein: CAISDNSLNTEAFF
CDR3 length: 14
D gene: NA
V gene: TRBV10-3

CDR3 protein: CSVILRDRGTEAFF
CDR3 length: 14
D gene: TRBD1
V gene: TRBV29-1

CDR3 protein: CSAQLAGRETQYF
CDR3 length: 13
D gene: TRBD2
V gene: TRBV20-1

CDR3 protein: CACSQGTNSPLHF
CDR3 length: 13
D gene: NA
V gene: TRBV2

CDR3 protein: CASSDQAIGTGGYGYTF
CDR3 length: 17
D gene: TRBD1
V gene: TRBV25-1

CDR3 protein: CASGRDRAVSGANVLTF
CDR3 length: 17
D gene: TRBD1
V gene: TRBV5-1

CDR3 protein: CAISECGLAGDEQYF
CDR3 length: 15
D gene: TRBD2
V gene: TRBV10-3

CDR3 protein: CASSALPGQRDSPLHF
CDR3 length: 16
D gene: NA
V gene: TRBV9

CDR3 protein: CASSLGAGGQQTQYF
CDR3 length: 15
D gene: TRBD2
V gene: TRBV7-7

CDR3 protein: CATKLPLSHEQYF
CDR3 length: 13
D gene: NA
V gene: TRBV15

CDR3 protein: CASSLALSGGGGNQPQHF
CDR3 length: 18
D gene: TRBD1
V gene: TRBV7-9

CDR3 protein: CASTLLVELGGETQYF
CDR3 length: 16
D gene: NA
V gene: TRBV7-7

CDR3 protein: CASSLQGIGYEQYF
CDR3 length: 14
D gene: NA
V gene: TRBV12-3/TRBV12-4

CDR3 protein: CAIKEGSDTGELFF
CDR3 length: 14
D gene: NA
V gene: TRBV10-3

CDR3 protein: CSAGGGEGGDGQYF
CDR3 length: 14
D gene: TRBD2
V gene: TRBV29-1

CDR3 protein: CASSRSGGAKTGELFF
CDR3 length: 16
D gene: TRBD2
V gene: TRBV7-9

CDR3 protein: CASRPGTGEGSTEAFF
CDR3 length: 16
D gene: TRBD1
V gene: TRBV2

CDR3 protein: CASSPGLGALYEQYF
CDR3 length: 15
D gene: NA
V gene: TRBV19

CDR3 protein: CASERIGDLMPPLHF
CDR3 length: 15
D gene: NA
V gene: TRBV5-5

CDR3 protein: CASSEPKVGGGSTDTQYF
CDR3 length: 18
D gene: TRBD2
V gene: TRBV10-1

CDR3 protein: CATSGLAGSTDTQYF
CDR3 length: 15
D gene: TRBD2
V gene: TRBV15

CDR3 protein: CASSLDRALLQPQHF
CDR3 length: 15
D gene: NA
V gene: TRBV7-8

CDR3 protein: CASTEQFF
CDR3 length: 8
D gene: NA
V gene: TRBV19

CDR3 protein: CASSDTPLILF
CDR3 length: 11
D gene: NA
V gene: TRBV6-2/TRBV6-3

CDR3 protein: CASSRQAGVYSYEQYF
CDR3 length: 16
D gene: TRBD2
V gene: TRBV7-2